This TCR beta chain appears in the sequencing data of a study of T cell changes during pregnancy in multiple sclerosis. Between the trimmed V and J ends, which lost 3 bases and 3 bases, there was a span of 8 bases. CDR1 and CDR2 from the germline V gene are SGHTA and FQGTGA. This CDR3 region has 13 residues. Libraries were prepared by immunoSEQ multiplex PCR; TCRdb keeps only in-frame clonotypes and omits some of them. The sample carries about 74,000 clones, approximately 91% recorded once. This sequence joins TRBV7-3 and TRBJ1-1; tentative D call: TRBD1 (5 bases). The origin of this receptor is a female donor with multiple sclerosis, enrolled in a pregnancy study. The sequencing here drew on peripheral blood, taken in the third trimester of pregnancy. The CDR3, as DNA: TGTGCCAGCAGCTTGAAAGGGGACACTGAAGCTTTCTTT. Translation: CASSLKGDTEAFF.